The next 24 T cell receptor beta chains were all read from a single sample in a study of blood T cell repertoires in COVID-19. The protocol was immunoSEQ multiplex PCR, while the TCRdb copy is restricted to in-frame clones and leaves out a portion. The data hold 200,000 or so clones, with roughly 84% observed a single time. Input material: peripheral blood. The receptors were sampled from a woman aged 55-70 years with acute or convalescent COVID-19.

The chain joins TRBV2 to TRBJ1-2; 9 bases agree with TRBD1. Germline V gene data show CDR1 as SNHLY and CDR2 as FYNNEI. Trimming removed 5 bases from V and 3 bases from J; junction bases left unmatched: 7. The CDR3 is 15 residues long. The CDR3 sequence is CASSTAGTGHYGYTF. The CDR3 nucleotides are TGTGCCAGCAGTACCGCCGGGACAGGGCACTATGGCTACACCTTC.

The chain uses TRBV11-3 and TRBJ2-1; TRBD2 agrees at 9 bases. Trimming removed 3 bases from V and 10 bases from J; junction bases left unmatched: 7. The CDR3 contains 14 residues. Per germline, CDR1 SGHNT and CDR2 YENEEA. CDR3 sequence (DNA): TGTGCCAGCAGCTTTGCGGGGGGGCGGGGCGAGCAGTTCTTC. Its translation is CASSFAGGRGEQFF.

The V gene is TRBV12-3 or TRBV12-4, the J gene TRBJ2-3, with TRBD2 as a possible D gene (6 bases). With 6 bases removed from V and 6 bases from J, the gap between germline ends came to 10 bases. The CDR3 has 12 amino acids. The DNA of the CDR3 is TGTGCCAGCAGCCCCGCGGGGGATACGCAGTATTTT. Its translation is CASSPAGDTQYF.

This chain links TRBV5-4 with TRBJ1-3; no reliable D call. With 5 bases removed from V and 9 bases from J, the gap between germline ends came to 15 bases. The CDR3 spans 13 residues. Germline V gene sequence: CDR1 SGHNT, CDR2 YYREEE (reference sequence). DNA of the CDR3: TGTGCCAGCAGAACTGGGGAGTTTGGCACCATATATTTT. As protein: CASRTGEFGTIYF.

This CDR3 reads CASSRRGTGRSDTQYF. CDR3 in DNA: TGTGCCAGCAGTCGACGGGGTACAGGGCGGTCAGATACGCAGTATTTT. This sequence joins TRBV6-6 and TRBJ2-3; D is perhaps TRBD1 (6 bases). V was clipped by 5 bases and J by 4 bases, with 19 bases between them. Per germline, CDR1 MNHNY and CDR2 SVGAGI (reference sequence). CDR3 size: 16 residues.

The chain joins TRBV7-8 to TRBJ1-5; unclear D gene. CDR1 and CDR2 from the germline V gene are SGHVS and FQNEAQ. The CDR3 has 14 residues. The V end lost 1 base, the J end lost 0 bases, and 4 bases lay between the germline ends. The CDR3 sequence: CASSLVYSNQPQHF. DNA of the CDR3: TGTGCCAGCAGCTTAGTGTATAGCAATCAGCCCCAGCATTTT.

The rearrangement uses TRBV20-1 and TRBJ2-3, with 7 nucleotides matching TRBD1. The CDR3 contains 11 residues. Germline-derived CDR1 and CDR2 are DFQATT and SNEGSKA (reference sequence). CDR3 sequence (DNA): TGCGGGACAGTTACCACAGATACGCAGTATTTT. Its protein product is CGTVTTDTQYF.

The chain employs TRBV12-3 or TRBV12-4 and TRBJ2-5; D is undetermined. Trimming cost V 5 bases and J 5 bases, with 12 bases left between them. The CDR3 covers 13 residues. CDR3 DNA sequence: TGTGCCAGCAGTCCTGAGGCTCGCGAGACCCAGTACTTC. Translated: CASSPEARETQYF.

The genes are TRBV19 and TRBJ1-2; 7 bases line up with TRBD1. V lost 5 bases to trimming and J lost 8 bases; unmatched junction nucleotides: 8. This CDR3 spans 13 amino acids. Germline V gene data show CDR1 as LNHDA and CDR2 as SQIVND (reference sequence). The CDR3 spells CASSLDRLGGYTF. DNA of the CDR3: TGTGCCAGTAGTCTGGACAGGCTGGGAGGCTACACCTTC.

The chain's CDR3 is CASSLSTSGGIDTQYF. In DNA form, the CDR3 reads TGCGCCAGCAGCTTGTCGACTAGCGGGGGTATAGATACGCAGTATTTT. The chain links TRBV5-1 to TRBJ2-3; 12 bases match TRBD2. The V segment lost 1 base and the J segment 5 bases; nucleotides outside the gene matches: 5. The CDR3 is 16 amino acids. Germline V CDR1 and CDR2: SGHRS, YFSETQ.

This rearrangement joins TRBV19 to TRBJ1-2; D is ambiguous. There are 11 residues in the CDR3. The ends were cut back, 7 bases at V and 8 bases at J, with 11 bases in the middle. Germline V CDR1 and CDR2: LNHDA, SQIVND (reference sequence). The CDR3 coding sequence is TGTGCCAGTACGAGGGAGGGAGGCTACACCTTC. Its translation: CASTREGGYTF. The full variable domain, its missing parts supplied by reference TRBV19 and TRBJ1-2, is DGGITQSPKYLFRKEGQNVTLSCEQNLNHDAMYWYRQDPGQGLRLIYYSQIVNDFQKGDIAEGYSVSREKKESFPLTVTSAQKNPTAFYLCASTREGGYTFGSGTRLTVV.

The CDR3 is CASSFTTGGVEQFF. The CDR3 region has the DNA TGTGCCAGCAGCTTTACAACCGGAGGGGTTGAGCAGTTCTTC. This chain connects TRBV11-2 to TRBJ2-1; possibly TRBD2 for D (6 bases). The V gene's germline CDR1 is SGHAT and CDR2 FQNNGV. The CDR3 totals 14 residues. V dropped 3 bases and J dropped 9 bases, with 15 bases sitting between them.

CDR3 in amino acids: CASSYPGGANGYTF. DNA for the CDR3: TGTGCCAGCAGTTACCCGGGGGGGGCTAATGGCTACACCTTC. The chain is built from TRBV6-6 and TRBJ1-2, with D possibly being TRBD1 (6 bases). Germline assignment: CDR1 MNHNY and CDR2 SVGAGI (reference sequence). The V end was cut by 2 bases, the J end by 6 bases, with 13 bases between. The CDR3 length is 14 residues.

The CDR3 nucleotides are TGTGCCTGGAGTCGGACAGGGAATAACTATGGCTACACCTTC. Its protein is CAWSRTGNNYGYTF. The chain carries TRBV30 and TRBJ1-2; 8 bases map to TRBD1. The CDR3 is made up of 14 amino acids. Germline values: CDR1 GTSNPN, CDR2 SVGIG (reference sequence). V lost 2 bases and J lost 1; bases outside the gene matches: 3.

This clone has a handful of counts. This chain uses TRBV2 with TRBJ1-1; the D gene is possibly TRBD1 (6 bases). CDR1 and CDR2 (germline): SNHLY, FYNNEI. The CDR3 totals 13 residues. Trimming took off 8 bases at V and 0 bases at J, with 10 bases between the two ends. The CDR3 DNA is TGTGCCAGCGGAGGACAGTTGAACACTGAAGCTTTCTTT. It translates to CASGGQLNTEAFF.

The rearrangement links TRBV20-1 to TRBJ1-2; D call uncertain. The CDR3 consists of 14 residues. The V and J ends lost 3 bases and 0 bases respectively, with 11 bases between them. CDR1 and CDR2 from the germline V gene are DFQATT and SNEGSKA (reference sequence). CDR3 sequence reads: CSASTGLSNYGYTF. The CDR3 nucleotides read TGCAGTGCTAGTACGGGGTTGTCTAACTATGGCTACACCTTC.

Regarding this clone: This same CDR3 is encoded by further DNA sequences in the sample. V gene TRBV7-8 combines with J gene TRBJ2-1; possible D gene TRBD2, 5 bases. Germline V gene data show CDR1 as SGHVS and CDR2 as FQNEAQ. V lost 8 bases and J 8 bases, leaving 25 bases between the germline ends. The CDR3 has 16 amino acids. The DNA of the CDR3 is TGTGCCAGCCCCCCCGCTGGGCGGGCTGCCAGCCATGAGCAGTTCTTC. Translated, it gives CASPPAGRAASHEQFF.

The chain carries TRBV6-4 and TRBJ1-1; the D gene is possibly TRBD1 (5 bases). This CDR3 contains 13 residues. CDR1 is MRHNA and CDR2 is SNTAGT in the germline V gene. V was trimmed by 10 bases and J by 0 bases, leaving 12 bases between them. The CDR3 DNA reads TGTGCCAACCAGACAGCCATGAACACTGAAGCTTTCTTT. Translation: CANQTAMNTEAFF.

The chain joins TRBV5-1 to TRBJ1-2; D unclear. This CDR3 region has 18 residues. V was clipped by 2 bases and J by 3 bases, with 23 bases between them. CDR1 and CDR2 from the germline V gene are SGHRS and YFSETQ. The CDR3 loop reads CASSFLPRSSGYDYGYTF. The CDR3, as DNA: TGCGCCAGCAGCTTTCTCCCCCGGTCTAGTGGGTACGACTATGGCTACACCTTC.

The chain uses TRBV7-8 and TRBJ2-2, with 9 bases aligning to TRBD1. CDR1 and CDR2 from the germline V gene are SGHVS and FQNEAQ. V lost 5 bases to trimming and J lost 6 bases; unmatched junction nucleotides: 10. This CDR3 contains 16 residues. The CDR3: CASSAGTGRVSGELFF. For the CDR3, the DNA is TGTGCCAGCAGCGCCGGGACAGGGAGGGTATCCGGGGAGCTGTTTTTT.

V usage is TRBV2 and J usage is TRBJ1-1; D is unresolved. Germline CDR1 and CDR2: SNHLY and FYNNEI. Trimming removed 4 bases at V and 1 base at J, with 10 bases between. This CDR3 comprises 14 residues. Here the CDR3 DNA reads TGTGCCAGCAGTGGGTGGACTGGGAACACTGAAGCTTTCTTT. It encodes CASSGWTGNTEAFF.

The chain carries TRBV7-8 and TRBJ2-3; 14 bases are shared with TRBD2. The CDR3 is 18 amino acids. Germline V gives CDR1 SGHVS, CDR2 FQNEAQ. With 5 bases clipped from V and 1 base from J, the junction kept 8 bases outside the gene matches. CDR3: CASSQTSGGARGTDTQYF. The CDR3 DNA sequence: TGTGCCAGCAGCCAGACTAGCGGGGGGGCCAGGGGCACAGATACGCAGTATTTT.

This chain joins TRBV10-1 and TRBJ1-1; 9 bases are shared with TRBD1. CDR1 is WNHNN and CDR2 is SYGVQD in the germline V gene (reference sequence). After removal of 6 bases from V and 0 bases from J, the junction contained 11 bases not matched to a gene. This CDR3 contains 17 residues. The CDR3 sequence: CASSLREDRGMNTEAFF. The CDR3 DNA sequence: TGCGCCAGCAGCCTCCGGGAGGACAGGGGCATGAACACTGAAGCTTTCTTT.

This chain joins TRBV6-5 and TRBJ2-2; perhaps TRBD1 as D (6 bases). CDR1 and CDR2 (germline): MNHEY, SVGAGI. V lost 8 bases and J 1 base, leaving 11 bases between the germline ends. The CDR3 is made up of 14 amino acids. Written as DNA, the CDR3 is TGTGCCAGCCCGGGACAAGAGAACACCGGGGAGCTGTTTTTT. Its protein product is CASPGQENTGELFF.